The TCR beta chain under discussion was sequenced for a study of blood T cell repertoires in COVID-19. The cohort comprised adults aged about 18 to 90 years residing in approximately 22 US areas. Cohort allocation depended upon clinical history that participants reported. CDR1 is MGHDK, CDR2 SYGVNS, per germline. The J segment lost 8 bases and the V segment lost 6 bases, leaving 8 bases of the junction unmatched. CDR3 length: 15 amino acids. Profiling relied on immunoSEQ multiplex PCR, and the TCRdb table lists in-frame clones only, not all of them. The table records hundreds of thousands of clones, approximately 87% of them present only once.

The material sequenced was PBMCs or T cells enriched from blood (not recorded which). The receptor comes from a woman aged 45-60 years in a cohort exposed to, infected with or recovered from COVID-19 (not recorded which). This chain links TRBV25-1 with TRBJ2-1, with TRBD1 matching 12 bases. This CDR3 reads CASRDRDRGLDEQFF. DNA for the CDR3: TGTGCCAGCAGGGACCGGGACAGGGGGCTCGATGAGCAGTTCTTC.